This TCR beta chain appears in the sequencing data of a study of a mutant IDH1 vaccine in newly diagnosed glioma (dated by TCRdb to 2020 to 2022). For context, the study as a whole: Patients received eight vaccinations in weeks 1, 3, 5, 7, 11, 15, 19 and 23, corresponding to visits V03 through V10. Longitudinal TCRB deep sequencing was done for some 25 treated patients, wherever samples were available for exploratory analyses. Of the approximately 32 treated patients, 62.5% were male and about 40% were female, and the mean age was roughly 40 years. Before enrollment, most patients had been given radiochemotherapy with temozolomide as standard therapy, while the rest had received either radiotherapy alone or temozolomide alone. Peripheral blood samples were drawn at six visits, namely V03 (baseline), V05, V07, V10, V12 and V13. Vaccination began 4-6 weeks after radiotherapy alone, or alongside temozolomide cycles in the chemotherapy-containing groups. The paper as a whole reports these results and caveats: The authors stated that sample limitations prevented analyses of patient blood samples from being reproduced. Pseudoprogression appeared unrelated to alterations in the top peripheral T cell clonotypes detected by TCRB sequencing. Immune responses induced by the vaccine were seen in 90% to 95% of patients across multiple MHC alleles. Selection of PBMC samples for TCRB deep sequencing was based on availability.

A remark on this clone: This receptor's antigen is unknown. Per-base qualities were not stored, and no clone one base away is much larger.

Library construction relied on the immunoSEQ multiplex PCR assay. Following the manufacturer's protocol, the hsTCRB Kit was used to amplify rearranged TCR beta chain sequences. An Illumina MiSeq was used to sequence the TCRB libraries. The paper's processing steps were these. Demultiplexing, trimming and gene mapping were performed with the kit vendor's proprietary platform. In its TCRdb copy, this immuneACCESS table keeps in-frame sequences only and misses some clones. Where compared with another copy, unresolved V genes explain less than half of these, and the others have no known cause. Clone size and V and J calls were adopted from that table, with D and trimming inferred from the DNA. Across this sample there are just over 80,000 clones, with approximately 85% seen only once. Roughly 2.2% of the sample goes to the ten largest clones. The intended sense of this specimen's time point label: week 23, last vaccination. A 20-mer mutant IDH1 peptide at 300 micrograms in Montanide made up each vaccine dose, which was injected subcutaneously together with topical imiquimod. Newly diagnosed WHO grade 3 or 4 IDH1-mutant astrocytomas showing loss of nuclear ATRX were present in the donors. The samples were drawn from NOA16, a multicentre, single-arm, open-label phase I trial in Germany that tested a mutant IDH1 peptide vaccine in humans for the first time. Genomic DNA for TCRB sequencing was extracted from EDTA blood using the DNeasy Blood and Tissue Kit.

The CDR3 has 15 amino acids, counting the end cysteine and phenylalanine. The only DNA kept is the CDR3, 45 bases in frame from the first base. Germline trimming amounts to 5 bases on V and 3 bases on J, with 6 as the count of junction bases outside the gene matches. Based on the germline V gene, the CDR1 and CDR2 sequences are SQVTM and ANQGSEA. The clonotype was recovered from a man between 25 and 39 years old with glioma. Some clones in this sample may be carry-over from other donors' samples. The receptor chain draws on TRBV29-1 and TRBJ2-1, with 11 junctional bases fitting TRBD1. The source material was PBMCs, sampled from a glioma patient whose treatment included an IDH1 peptide vaccine. The base sequence is TGCAGCGTTCGAGGGGACAGGGGGTACTACAATGAGCAGTTCTTC. This sequence encodes CSVRGDRGYYNEQFF.